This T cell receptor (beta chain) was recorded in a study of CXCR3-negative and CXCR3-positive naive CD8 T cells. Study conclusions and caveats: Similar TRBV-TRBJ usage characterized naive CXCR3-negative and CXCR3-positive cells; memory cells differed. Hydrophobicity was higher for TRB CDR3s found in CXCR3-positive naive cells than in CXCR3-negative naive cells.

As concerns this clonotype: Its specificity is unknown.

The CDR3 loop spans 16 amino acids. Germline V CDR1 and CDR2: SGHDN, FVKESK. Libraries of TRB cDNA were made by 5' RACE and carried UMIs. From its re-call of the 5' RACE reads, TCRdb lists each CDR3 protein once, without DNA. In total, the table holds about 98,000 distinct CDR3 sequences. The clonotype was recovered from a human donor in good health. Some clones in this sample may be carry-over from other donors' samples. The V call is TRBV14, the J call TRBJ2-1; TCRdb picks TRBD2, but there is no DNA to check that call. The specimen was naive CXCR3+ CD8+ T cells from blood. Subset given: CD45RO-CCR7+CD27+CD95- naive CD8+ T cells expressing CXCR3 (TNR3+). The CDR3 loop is CASSHPREGINNEQFF. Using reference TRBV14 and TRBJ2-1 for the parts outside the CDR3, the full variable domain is EAGVTQFPSHSVIEKGQTVTLRCDPISGHDNLYWYRRVMGKEIKFLLHFVKESKQDESGMPNNRFLAERTGGTYSTLKVQPAELEDSGVYFCASSHPREGINNEQFFGPGTRLTVL.